The 19 T cell receptor beta chains in this list originate from one sample, sequenced in a study of cytomegalovirus exposure and HLA in healthy donors. The PCR employed 60 Vbeta primers together with 13 Jbeta primers. Here immunoSEQ multiplex PCR was the method, and the copy in TCRdb shows in-frame clones only, minus some. Among 100,000 or so clones, roughly 71% were seen once, and the ten largest hold over 9.5%. Sample: PBMCs. Receptors were obtained from a man in his forties or fifties in good health and CMV-seronegative.

V usage is TRBV14 and J usage is TRBJ2-3; a weak D match, TRBD1 (5 bases). Germline values: CDR1 SGHDN, CDR2 FVKESK. Trimming stripped 4 bases from V and 6 bases from J, with 23 bases between. The CDR3 loop spans 17 amino acids. The CDR3 DNA reads as TGTGCCAGCAGCCCCCTCCTTTCAGGGCTTCCCGGGGATACGCAGTATTTT. Its translation: CASSPLLSGLPGDTQYF.

In DNA form, the CDR3 reads TGTGCCAGCAGCTTAGCCGCAGGGGCCGGTGAAGCTTTCTTT. Its translation: CASSLAAGAGEAFF. The rearrangement links TRBV7-6 to TRBJ1-1; tentatively, D is TRBD1 (6 bases). Germline assignment: CDR1 SGHVS and CDR2 FNYEAQ. Trimming took 0 bases from V and 7 from J, leaving 12 bases between them. The CDR3 length is 14 residues. Full variable domain (rest looked up from reference TRBV7-6 and TRBJ1-1): GAGVSQSPRYKVTKRGQDVALRCDPISGHVSLYWYRQALGQGPEFLTYFNYEAQQDKSGLPNDRFSAERPEGSISTLTIQRTEQRDSAMYRCASSLAAGAGEAFFGQGTRLTVV.

The chain has TRBV11-2 and TRBJ2-5; 9 nucleotides line up with TRBD2. The CDR3 runs to 15 residues. V lost 2 bases to trimming and J lost 4 bases; unmatched junction nucleotides: 5. Looked up from germline, CDR1 is SGHAT and CDR2 is FQNNGV. CDR3 in DNA: TGTGCCAGCAGCTTAACTACTAGCGGGTTAGAGACCCAGTACTTC. Translation: CASSLTTSGLETQYF.

V gene TRBV15 combines with J gene TRBJ2-6; possibly TRBD1 for D (5 bases). The CDR3 runs 18 residues. V was clipped by 1 base and J by 4 bases, with 17 bases between them. The germline gives CDR1 LNHNV, CDR2 YYDKDF (reference sequence). The CDR3 DNA sequence: TGTGCCACCAGCAGAGGCAACATTGGGGCAGCCGGGGCCAACGTCCTGACTTTC. Its protein product is CATSRGNIGAAGANVLTF. The complete variable domain, with remaining parts taken from reference TRBV15 and TRBJ2-6, reads DAMVIQNPRYQVTQFGKPVTLSCSQTLNHNVMYWYQQKSSQAPKLLFHYYDKDFNNEADTPDNFQSRRPNTSFCFLDIRSPGLGDTAMYLCATSRGNIGAAGANVLTFGAGSRLTVL.

The chain combines TRBV6-1 with TRBJ2-3; the match to TRBD2 covers 10 bases. The CDR3 has 14 residues. Per germline, CDR1 MNHNS and CDR2 SASEGT. The V and J ends lost 4 bases and 5 bases, in that order; junction bases with no gene match: 3. CDR3 region: CASSVAGGGDTQYF. CDR3 DNA sequence: TGTGCCAGCAGTGTAGCGGGGGGAGGAGATACGCAGTATTTT.

The V call is TRBV7-9, the J call TRBJ1-5; no reliable D call. Deletions cut 1 base from V and 4 bases from J, with 8 bases between. This CDR3 region has 14 residues. Germline V gene lookup returns CDR1 SEHNR and CDR2 FQNEAQ (reference sequence). The CDR3 sequence: CASSLGAGNQPQHF. CDR3 in DNA: TGTGCCAGCAGCTTAGGGGCAGGAAATCAGCCCCAGCATTTT.

This clone was counted between two and nine times. The chain recombines TRBV4-2 with TRBJ2-2, with TRBD2 identical over 10 bases. The J segment lost 2 bases and the V segment lost 2 bases, leaving 2 bases of the junction unmatched. Germline assignment: CDR1 LGHNA and CDR2 YNFKEQ. The CDR3 has 16 amino acids. The CDR3 nucleotides are TGTGCCAGCAGCCAACTAGCGGGGGTAAACACCGGGGAGCTGTTTTTT. Protein sequence: CASSQLAGVNTGELFF.

The table lists this clone with a count of one. The chain carries TRBV2 and TRBJ2-3, with 11 bases that match TRBD2. Germline V CDR1 and CDR2: SNHLY, FYNNEI. J was trimmed by 3 bases and V by 4 bases; bases with no gene match: 6. The CDR3 length is 16 residues. The CDR3 spells CASSVNSGGGTDTQYF. CDR3 sequence (DNA): TGTGCCAGCAGTGTAAATAGCGGGGGGGGGACAGATACGCAGTATTTT. The full variable domain, rest sourced from reference TRBV2 and TRBJ2-3, is EPEVTQTPSHQVTQMGQEVILRCVPISNHLYFYWYRQILGQKVEFLVSFYNNEISEKSEIFDDQFSVERPDGSNFTLKIRSTKLEDSAMYFCASSVNSGGGTDTQYFGPGTRLTVL.

This clone was found once. The V call is TRBV18, the J call TRBJ1-2; TRBD1 aligns across 9 bases. The CDR3 is made up of 14 amino acids. The V segment lost 2 bases and the J segment 4 bases; nucleotides outside the gene matches: 2. Germline assignment: CDR1 KGHSH and CDR2 LQKENI. This CDR3 is CASSPDRGGYGYTF. The CDR3 region has the DNA TGTGCCAGCTCACCAGACAGGGGGGGCTATGGCTACACCTTC.

The chain recombines TRBV28 with TRBJ2-3; 8 bases are shared with TRBD1. J lost 0 bases, V lost 8 bases, and 1 base had no gene match. The CDR3 runs 13 residues. CDR1 and CDR2 from the germline V gene are MDHEN and SYDVKM. The CDR3 DNA sequence: TGTGCCAGCTGGACAGGGAGCACAGATACGCAGTATTTT. Its translation is CASWTGSTDTQYF.

The V and J genes are TRBV11-3 and TRBJ2-1, with 7 bases lining up with TRBD2. Per the germline V gene, CDR1 is SGHNT and CDR2 is YENEEA. The CDR3 consists of 15 residues. Trimming at V came to 3 bases and at J to 3 bases, leaving 5 bases not matched to a gene. The CDR3 DNA follows: TGTGCCAGCAGCTTTCGGGGGGATCACTACAATGAGCAGTTCTTC. It codes for CASSFRGDHYNEQFF.

This clone appeared a few times. The CDR3 does not end in the conserved phenylalanine or tryptophan, so this is likely a read error. This rearrangement joins TRBV29-1 to TRBJ1-2; possible D gene TRBD1, 6 bases. The CDR3 spans 13 residues. Germline V gene data show CDR1 as SQVTM and CDR2 as ANQGSEA. Trimming removed 7 bases from V and 8 bases from J, with 20 bases in between. The CDR3 reads CSARIGTDSGYTL. Written as DNA, the CDR3 is TGCAGCGCCCGCATAGGGACGGACAGCGGCTACACCCTC.

The chain combines TRBV6-1 with TRBJ2-3, with 15 bases aligning to TRBD2. The CDR3 covers 17 residues. Germline-derived CDR1 and CDR2 are MNHNS and SASEGT. The V and J ends lost 4 bases and 6 bases, in that order; junction bases with no gene match: 8. The CDR3 DNA follows: TGTGCCAGCAGTGGGGCGGTCGGGACTAGCGGGGGGGATACGCAGTATTTT. Amino acids: CASSGAVGTSGGDTQYF.

This chain uses TRBV7-3 with TRBJ2-2; possible D gene TRBD1, 5 bases. CDR1 SGHTA and CDR2 FQGTGA come from the germline V gene. Trimming pared 4 bases from V and 2 bases from J, leaving 14 bases between. The CDR3 has 16 residues. DNA for the CDR3: TGTGCCAGCAGCTCCCAGAGGACAACAAACACCGGGGAGCTGTTTTTT. Translation gives CASSSQRTTNTGELFF.

This chain connects TRBV5-8 to TRBJ2-3; D gene uncertain. Germline lookup yields CDR1 SGHTS and CDR2 YDEGEE. The CDR3 is 14 residues long. The ends were cut back, 1 base at V and 1 base at J, with 7 bases in the middle. The CDR3 here is CASSLRQGTDTQYF. The CDR3 coding sequence is TGTGCCAGCAGCTTGAGGCAGGGCACAGATACGCAGTATTTT.

The rearrangement joins TRBV7-9 to TRBJ1-1; 8 bases line up with TRBD1. CDR1 is SEHNR and CDR2 is FQNEAQ in the germline V gene (reference sequence). J was trimmed by 6 bases and V by 7 bases; bases with no gene match: 10. This CDR3 is 14 amino acids long. CDR3 region: CASNPTGDHAEAFF. DNA of the CDR3: TGTGCCAGCAACCCGACAGGGGACCATGCTGAAGCTTTCTTT.

This chain connects TRBV6-5 to TRBJ2-5; D perhaps matches TRBD1 (7 bases). Germline V gives CDR1 MNHEY, CDR2 SVGAGI. The CDR3 runs 13 residues. The V gene lost 6 bases and the J gene lost 5 bases, with 13 bases spanning the gap. CDR3 sequence (DNA): TGTGCCAGCAGCCGCGGGACAGCGGAGACCCAGTACTTC. Translated: CASSRGTAETQYF.

The chain couples TRBV10-3 to TRBJ2-3, with a tentative D call TRBD2 (7 bases). The CDR3 has 14 amino acids. The V gene's germline CDR1 is ENHRY and CDR2 SYGVKD. V was shortened by 9 bases and J by 5 bases, with 18 bases between the two germline ends. The CDR3 DNA reads TGTGCCATAGGATCGGGGGCTAGCGGAGATACGCAGTATTTT. It encodes CAIGSGASGDTQYF.

The gene calls are TRBV6-5 and TRBJ2-3; 10 nucleotides align to TRBD2. The V and J ends lost 6 bases and 3 bases, in that order; junction bases with no gene match: 6. There are 15 residues in the CDR3. Germline V gene sequence: CDR1 MNHEY, CDR2 SVGAGI. The chain's CDR3 is CASRSGGAGTDTQYF. The CDR3 nucleotides are TGTGCCAGCAGGAGCGGGGGGGCTGGGACAGATACGCAGTATTTT.